The 4 T cell receptor beta chains below come from one sample, sequenced in a study of T cell changes during pregnancy in multiple sclerosis. Libraries were prepared by immunoSEQ multiplex PCR; TCRdb keeps only in-frame clonotypes and omits some of them. Of around 62,000 clones detected, 89% appear once; the ten largest clones hold 2% to 3%. The material was peripheral blood, obtained in the first trimester of pregnancy. These receptors all come from a female donor with multiple sclerosis, enrolled in a pregnancy study.

V and J are TRBV6-6 and TRBJ1-1; no reliable D call. The CDR3 has 15 residues. CDR1 and CDR2 from the germline V gene are MNHNY and SVGAGI (reference sequence). V lost 0 bases and J lost 3, with 11 bases in between. The DNA of the CDR3 is TGTGCCAGCAGTTACTCGAGCTTAGATTACACTGAAGCTTTCTTT. Its translation is CASSYSSLDYTEAFF.

The rearrangement joins TRBV19 to TRBJ1-2; TRBD1 matches at 10 bases. Trimming at V came to 2 bases and at J to 4 bases, leaving 7 bases not matched to a gene. The CDR3 is 16 amino acids. The germline CDR1 and CDR2 sequences are LNHDA and SQIVND (reference sequence). CDR3 sequence (DNA): TGTGCCAGTAGTATACAAGACAGGGGGCGAGGCTATGGCTACACCTTC. Protein sequence: CASSIQDRGRGYGYTF.

The CDR3 DNA reads TGCAGCGTCCAGGGGAGTAACTATGGCTACACCTTC. Residues: CSVQGSNYGYTF. The chain uses TRBV29-1 and TRBJ1-2; tentatively, D is TRBD1 (6 bases). In germline, CDR1 is SQVTM, CDR2 ANQGSEA. Trimming left V 6 bases short and J 1 base short, with 9 bases between. The CDR3 totals 12 residues.

The V call is TRBV6-5, the J call TRBJ1-3, with D tentatively TRBD1 (5 bases). This CDR3 has 14 amino acids. V was cut by 5 bases and J by 0 bases, with 8 bases left in between. CDR1 is MNHEY, CDR2 SVGAGI, per germline. CDR3 region: CASSPTASGNTIYF. DNA for the CDR3: TGTGCCAGCAGTCCGACAGCCTCTGGAAACACCATATATTTT.